This T cell receptor beta chain was recovered during a study of blood T cell repertoires in COVID-19. Trimming pared 5 bases from V and 5 bases from J, leaving 17 bases between. The CDR3 length is 15 residues. Looked up from germline, CDR1 is MNHEY and CDR2 is SMNVEV (reference sequence). Original processing notes: Using reference gene primer amplification, nucleated cell counts were estimated. Data came from immunoSEQ multiplex PCR; TCRdb stores just in-frame clones and leaves some out. V, J and clone size were drawn from that table, and D and trimming were deduced from the DNA. The sample carries 52,000 or so clones, around 85% recorded once. This clone was seen only a few times.

This clonotype originated in a man between 65 and 85 years old with active COVID-19. Sequencing was performed on peripheral blood. The gene calls are TRBV27 and TRBJ2-3; D possibly corresponds to TRBD2 (5 bases). DNA of the CDR3: TGTGCCAGCAGTCAACAGAGGGCTTTGGGAGATACGCAGTATTTT. Amino acid sequence: CASSQQRALGDTQYF.